The 14 T cell receptor beta chains below come from one sample, sequenced in a study of blood T cell repertoires in COVID-19. The method was immunoSEQ multiplex PCR; TCRdb's version includes in-frame clones alone and lacks a portion of them. The table lists nearly 400,000 clones, around nine tenths of them singletons. Sequenced input: PBMCs or T cells enriched from blood (not recorded which). These receptors came from a woman aged 25 to 39 who had recovered from COVID-19.

The chain links TRBV12-5 to TRBJ2-1, with 12 bases fitting TRBD1. The V gene end was trimmed by 10 bases and the J gene end by 6 bases; junction bases not matched to a gene: 13. The CDR3 is 16 residues long. CDR1 is LGHNT and CDR2 is FRNRAP in the germline V gene. The DNA of the CDR3 is TGTGCTACCCATCCCCGGGGACAGGGGGCGGTCAATGAGCAGTTCTTC. Protein: CATHPRGQGAVNEQFF. Filled out from reference TRBV12-5 and TRBJ2-1, the complete variable domain reads DARVTQTPRHKVTEMGQEVTMRCQPILGHNTVFWYRQTMMQGLELLAYFRNRAPLDDSGMPKDRFSAEMPDATLATLKIQPSEPRDSAVYFCATHPRGQGAVNEQFFGPGTRLTVL.

This clone was observed a single time. The CDR3 sequence: CASSSGGVWDIQYF. DNA of the CDR3: TGTGCCAGCAGCTCGGGGGGCGTATGGGACATTCAGTACTTC. The chain has TRBV13 and TRBJ2-4, with D perhaps matching TRBD2 (7 bases). CDR3 size: 14 residues. V was shortened by 4 bases and J by 8 bases, with 15 bases between the two germline ends. In germline, CDR1 is PRHDT, CDR2 FYEKMQ (reference sequence).

The chain employs TRBV10-3 and TRBJ2-2, with TRBD1 matching 9 bases. Trimming cost V 7 bases and J 2 bases; bases outside gene matches: 5. The CDR3 covers 15 residues. From germline, CDR1 is ENHRY and CDR2 SYGVKD. In DNA, the CDR3 is TGTGCCATCAAAGTGGGACAGGGTAACACCGGGGAGCTGTTTTTT. Amino acid sequence: CAIKVGQGNTGELFF.

This chain connects TRBV7-3 to TRBJ2-3; tentatively, D is TRBD2 (5 bases). Trimming took 2 bases from V and 1 from J, leaving 10 bases between them. This CDR3 contains 15 residues. The germline V gene has CDR1 SGHTA and CDR2 FQGTGA. CDR3 residues: CASSLGLAGTDTQYF. CDR3 nucleotides: TGTGCCAGCAGCTTAGGGCTAGCAGGCACAGATACGCAGTATTTT.

V usage is TRBV5-6 and J usage is TRBJ1-2, with D possibly being TRBD1 (5 bases). V was clipped by 4 bases and J by 4 bases, with 17 bases between them. The CDR3 runs 15 residues. Germline V lookup: CDR1 SGHDT, CDR2 YYEEEE. The CDR3 loop reads CASSPPRTNGYGYTF. For the CDR3, the DNA is TGTGCCAGCAGCCCGCCTAGGACAAACGGCTATGGCTACACCTTC.

With regard to this clone: This CDR3 is also generated by other DNA sequences in the sample. The V gene is TRBV12-3 or TRBV12-4, the J gene TRBJ2-7; no firm D call. This CDR3 contains 13 residues. V was clipped by 2 bases and J by 0 bases, with 5 bases between them. In nucleotides, the CDR3 is TGTGCCAGCAGTTTATCTGTCTCCTACGAGCAGTACTTC. Translated, it gives CASSLSVSYEQYF.

This chain joins TRBV6-5 and TRBJ1-5; D remains ambiguous. The germline CDR1 and CDR2 sequences are MNHEY and SVGAGI. The V end lost 6 bases, the J end lost 9 bases, and 15 bases lay between the germline ends. The CDR3 is 13 residues long. The CDR3 region is CASSPGSPGPQHF. CDR3 in DNA: TGTGCCAGCAGCCCCGGGAGCCCAGGGCCCCAGCATTTT.

The genes are TRBV5-6 and TRBJ2-2, with D tentatively TRBD2 (6 bases). The ends were cut back, 3 bases at V and 6 bases at J, with 18 bases in the middle. CDR1 is SGHDT and CDR2 is YYEEEE in the germline V gene. CDR3 size: 16 residues. The CDR3 DNA is TGTGCCAGCAGCTGGGGCGGCGGGGTAGGCTCCGGGGAGCTGTTTTTT. Its protein product is CASSWGGGVGSGELFF.

The CDR3 here is CASSLAGTGTSPEAFF. The CDR3 DNA reads as TGCGCCAGCAGCTTGGCCGGGACAGGGACGAGCCCTGAAGCTTTCTTT. The J gene is TRBJ1-1, the V gene TRBV5-1; 9 bases align to TRBD1. The CDR3 extends over 16 amino acids. V lost 0 bases, J lost 6 bases, and 9 bases stayed unmatched. CDR1 is SGHRS and CDR2 is YFSETQ in the germline V gene.

The chain recombines TRBV11-2 with TRBJ1-2; 11 bases map to TRBD1. Germline CDR1 is SGHAT and CDR2 is FQNNGV. After removal of 5 bases from V and 2 bases from J, the junction contained 10 bases not matched to a gene. This CDR3 comprises 17 residues. CDR3 loop: CASSPTGQGELNYGYTF. In DNA, the CDR3 is TGTGCCAGCAGCCCAACGGGACAGGGGGAACTCAACTATGGCTACACCTTC.

The V call is TRBV4-2, the J call TRBJ2-7; 13 bases agree with TRBD2. CDR1 is LGHNA and CDR2 is YNFKEQ in the germline V gene. The CDR3 runs to 16 residues. V shed 0 bases, J shed 2 bases, and the junction held 1 base outside the gene matches. The CDR3 reads CASSQDGTSGAYEQYF. The CDR3 nucleotides read TGTGCCAGCAGCCAAGATGGGACTAGCGGGGCCTACGAGCAGTACTTC.

CDR3 sequence reads: CASSVTGDYGYTF. The CDR3 nucleotides read TGTGCCAGCAGCGTGACAGGGGACTATGGCTACACCTTC. This rearrangement joins TRBV7-3 to TRBJ1-2, with 8 bases that match TRBD1. Germline V CDR1 and CDR2: SGHTA, FQGTGA. This CDR3 spans 13 amino acids. The ends lost 5 bases at V and 3 bases at J; junction bases unmatched: 2.

This chain uses TRBV7-3 with TRBJ2-1; 11 nucleotides align to TRBD2. With V trimmed by 3 bases and J by 3 bases, 4 bases remained unmatched. In germline, CDR1 is SGHTA, CDR2 FQGTGA. The CDR3 has 16 amino acids. DNA of the CDR3: TGTGCCAGCAGCTTTCCAACTAGCGGGAGCTACAATGAGCAGTTCTTC. Translating gives CASSFPTSGSYNEQFF.

The V call is TRBV6-2 or TRBV6-3, the J call TRBJ1-1; D gene uncertain. The CDR3 covers 16 residues. V was shortened by 6 bases and J by 0 bases, with 17 bases between the two germline ends. The germline V gene has CDR1 MNHEY and CDR2 SVGEGT. The CDR3 DNA reads TGTGCCAGCAGCAAGACAATACAGATCATGAACACTGAAGCTTTCTTT. This translates into CASSKTIQIMNTEAFF.